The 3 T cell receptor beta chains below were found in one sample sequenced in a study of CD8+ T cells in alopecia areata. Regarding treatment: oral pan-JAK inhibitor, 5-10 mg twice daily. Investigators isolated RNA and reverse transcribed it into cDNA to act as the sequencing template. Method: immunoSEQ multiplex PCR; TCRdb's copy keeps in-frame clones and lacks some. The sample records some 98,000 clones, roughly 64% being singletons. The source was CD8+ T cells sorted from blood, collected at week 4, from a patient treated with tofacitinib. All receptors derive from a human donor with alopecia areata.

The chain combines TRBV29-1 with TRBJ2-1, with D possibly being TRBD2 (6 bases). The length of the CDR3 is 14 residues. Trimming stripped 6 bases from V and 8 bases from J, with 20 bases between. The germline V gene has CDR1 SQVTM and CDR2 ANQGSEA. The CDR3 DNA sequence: TGCAGCGTCTCCGAGGGACTCGCTATCTATGAGCAGTTCTTC. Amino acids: CSVSEGLAIYEQFF.

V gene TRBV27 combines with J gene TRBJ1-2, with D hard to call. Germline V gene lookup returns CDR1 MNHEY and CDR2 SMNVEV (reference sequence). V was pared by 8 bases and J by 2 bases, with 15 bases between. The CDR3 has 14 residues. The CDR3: CASSNYGVNYGYTF. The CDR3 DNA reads TGTGCCAGCTCCAACTACGGCGTAAACTATGGCTACACCTTC.

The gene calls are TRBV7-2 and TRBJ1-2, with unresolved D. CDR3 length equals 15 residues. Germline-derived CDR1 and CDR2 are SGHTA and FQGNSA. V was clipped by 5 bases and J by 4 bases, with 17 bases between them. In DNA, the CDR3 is TGTGCCAGCAGCCTATTGGAGGCAGGCCTCTATGGCTACACCTTC. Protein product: CASSLLEAGLYGYTF.